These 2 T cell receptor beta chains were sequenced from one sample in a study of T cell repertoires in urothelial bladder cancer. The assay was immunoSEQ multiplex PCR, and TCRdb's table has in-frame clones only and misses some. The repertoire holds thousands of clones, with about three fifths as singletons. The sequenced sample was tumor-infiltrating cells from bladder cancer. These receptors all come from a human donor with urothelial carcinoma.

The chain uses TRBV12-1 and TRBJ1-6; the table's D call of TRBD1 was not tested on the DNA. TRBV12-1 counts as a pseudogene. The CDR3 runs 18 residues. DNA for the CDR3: TGTGCCAGCAGCCCCAGGACAGGAACCAGCTCCTATAATTCACCCCTCCACTTT. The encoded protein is CASSPRTGTSSYNSPLHF.

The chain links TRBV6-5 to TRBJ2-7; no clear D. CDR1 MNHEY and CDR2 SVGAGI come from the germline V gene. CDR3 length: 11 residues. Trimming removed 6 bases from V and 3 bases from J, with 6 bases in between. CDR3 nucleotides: TGTGCCAGCAGCCACAACTACGAGCAGTACTTC. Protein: CASSHNYEQYF.